The 9 T cell receptor beta chains reported below all come from one sample, sequenced in a study of spatial heterogeneity in lung cancer. TCRdb passed the 5' RACE reads through MiXCR, listing each CDR3 protein once. The sample consists of tens of thousands of distinct CDR3 sequences, roughly an eighth of them appearing once. Time point given: sample taken at primary tumor resection. From tumor, nontumor lung or frozen PBMC, whole RNA was taken unsorted for sequencing. Material: PBMCs, obtained at surgery. The origin of the receptors is a male donor with early-stage non-small cell lung cancer.

The chain combines TRBV6-1 with TRBJ1-2, with D tentatively TRBD1 (5 bases). V was pared by 0 bases and J by 8 bases, with 31 bases between. Per germline, CDR1 MNHNS and CDR2 SASEGT. This CDR3 spans 20 amino acids. The CDR3 loop is CASSEAPGTPGASPIKGYTF. In DNA, the CDR3 is TGTGCCAGCAGTGAAGCGCCAGGCACCCCCGGGGCCTCGCCGATAAAAGGCTACACCTTC.

CDR3 region: CASSLAWAGELFF. For the CDR3, the DNA is TGTGCCAGCAGCTTAGCGTGGGCCGGGGAGCTGTTTTTT. The V and J genes are TRBV7-2 and TRBJ2-2; D is ambiguous. Trimming took off 0 bases at V and 6 bases at J, with 5 bases between the two ends. The CDR3 is made up of 13 amino acids. Germline CDR1 reads SGHTA; CDR2 reads FQGNSA.

The chain uses TRBV20-1 and TRBJ1-1; D gene ambiguous. CDR1 and CDR2 from the germline V gene are DFQATT and SNEGSKA (reference sequence). The length of the CDR3 is 13 residues. The germline V and J ends were trimmed by 3 bases and 4 bases, with 12 bases remaining between them. CDR3 protein: CSARLGLGTEAFF. In DNA, the CDR3 is TGCAGTGCTAGGCTGGGATTGGGCACTGAAGCTTTCTTT.

This chain connects TRBV5-6 to TRBJ1-4; 7 bases line up with TRBD1. The V gene's germline CDR1 is SGHDT and CDR2 YYEEEE. This CDR3 is built from 13 residues. The V segment lost 4 bases and the J segment 15 bases; nucleotides outside the gene matches: 12. For the CDR3, the DNA is TGTGCCAGCAGCCTCGGACAGGCCCGAATGTTGTTTTTT. Translated: CASSLGQARMLFF.

This clonotype was seen repeatedly, ten times or more. The rearrangement links TRBV18 to TRBJ1-3, with a possible D match to TRBD1 (5 bases). This CDR3 region has 15 residues. The germline V gene has CDR1 KGHSH and CDR2 LQKENI. Trimming took off 3 bases at V and 0 bases at J, with 9 bases between the two ends. The CDR3 protein is CASSPGTGSGNTIYF. In DNA form, the CDR3 reads TGTGCCAGCTCACCCGGGACGGGCTCTGGAAACACCATATATTTT.

This clonotype was detected only a few times. The chain combines TRBV5-4 with TRBJ2-5; 8 positions agree with TRBD1. The CDR3 covers 14 residues. V lost 2 bases, J lost 4 bases, and 4 bases stayed unmatched. Germline CDR1 reads SGHNT; CDR2 reads YYREEE (reference sequence). The CDR3 reads CASSFRTGRETQYF. The CDR3 DNA reads as TGTGCCAGCAGCTTTAGGACAGGGAGAGAGACCCAGTACTTC. The full variable domain, in which reference TRBV5-4 and TRBJ2-5 provide the parts outside the CDR3, is ETGVTQSPTHLIKTRGQQVTLRCSSQSGHNTVSWYQQALGQGPQFIFQYYREEENGRGNFPPRFSGLQFPNYSSELNVNALELDDSALYLCASSFRTGRETQYFGPGTRLLVL.

V usage is TRBV12-3 or TRBV12-4 and J usage is TRBJ1-5; unclear D gene. The CDR3 contains 13 residues. The germline V and J ends were trimmed by 7 bases and 0 bases, with 7 bases remaining between them. CDR3: CASTAYSNQPQHF. DNA of the CDR3: TGTGCCAGCACCGCTTATAGCAATCAGCCCCAGCATTTT.

This clonotype has ten or more counts. The V gene is TRBV4-2, the J gene TRBJ1-2, with TRBD1 as a possible D gene (5 bases). Germline CDR1 is LGHNA and CDR2 is YNFKEQ. The CDR3 loop spans 14 amino acids. The V and J ends lost 1 base and 5 bases respectively, with 11 bases between them. The CDR3 loop is CASSQGTAGYGYTF. The DNA of the CDR3 is TGTGCCAGCAGCCAAGGTACGGCAGGGTATGGCTACACCTTC.

This clonotype showed up just a few times. The chain joins TRBV5-1 to TRBJ1-6; 7 bases are a match to TRBD1. The germline V gene has CDR1 SGHRS and CDR2 YFSETQ. This CDR3 is built from 15 residues. V trimming: 6 bases; J trimming: 6 bases; junction bases outside the gene matches: 9. Here the CDR3 reads CASTAATGANSPLHF. The CDR3, as DNA: TGCGCCAGCACCGCCGCTACAGGGGCTAATTCACCCCTCCACTTT.